Listed below are T cell receptor beta chains from one sample, sequenced in a study of shared clonotypes between healthy human individuals. Clones were read by immunoSEQ multiplex PCR, and TCRdb kept only the in-frame ones, dropping some. Altogether 2,500,000 or so clones are present, 93% being singletons, with the ten largest covering about 0.38%. Material for sequencing was naive CD4+ T cells from PBMCs. These receptors came from a man between 18 and 29 years old in good health. Some clones in this sample may be carry-over from other donors' samples. The CDR3 runs from the conserved cysteine through the conserved F or W. The D gene is left open where the match is weak. Not every row has a clone size; where given, it reads once, few, many or a size class.

-	15	TRBV2	TRBJ1-6	TRBD1	TGTGCCAGCAGTCCGGAGGACAGGGGTGGATCACCCCTCCACTTT	CASSPEDRGGSPLHF
-	15	TRBV7-8	TRBJ1-2	-	TGTGCCAGCAGCTTAGGGAGGGGTCAGCTCTATGGCTACACCTTC	CASSLGRGQLYGYTF
-	16	TRBV7-2	TRBJ2-7	TRBD1	TGTGCCAACAGCTTAAGCACAGGGGCACAACCTTACGAGCAGTACTTC	CANSLSTGAQPYEQYF
-	15	TRBV7-2	TRBJ2-5	TRBD2	TGTGCCAGCAGTATTACTAGCGGGAGACGAGAGACCCAGTACTTC	CASSITSGRRETQYF
few	12	TRBV29-1	TRBJ1-5	-	TGCAGCGTTGCAGGGACGAATCAGCCCCAGCATTTT	CSVAGTNQPQHF
-	9	TRBV20-1	TRBJ2-5	-	TGCAGCGCCCCGGAGACCCAGTACTTC	CSAPETQYF
-	15	TRBV27	TRBJ2-2	-	TGTGCCAGCAGTGCCGCGGGCGGGGTTACCGGGGAGCTGTTTTTT	CASSAAGGVTGELFF
-	14	TRBV10-1	TRBJ1-4	-	TGCGCCATCTCTTCGAACAGGGAGATTGAAAAACTGTTTTTT	CAISSNREIEKLFF
-	14	TRBV28	TRBJ1-1	TRBD1	TGTGCCAGCAGTTTCCGGGACAGGGCACGAGGCGCTTTCTTT	CASSFRDRARGAFF
-	21	TRBV4-2	TRBJ1-1	-	TGTGCCAGCAGCCAAGATTTTAGGTTCTGGCAGGGAGGAGGTAGGAACACTGAAGCTTTCTTT	CASSQDFRFWQGGGRNTEAFF
-	18	TRBV27	TRBJ1-3	-	TGTGCCAGCAGTCCACGGCTGGGACTTCTGTCCTCTGGAAACACCATATATTTT	CASSPRLGLLSSGNTIYF
-	15	TRBV6-6	TRBJ1-5	-	TGTGCCAGCAGTCCTTCGGGCAGCAGCAATCAGCCCCAGCATTTT	CASSPSGSSNQPQHF
-	15	TRBV6-1	TRBJ1-2	-	TGTGCCAGCAGATACGGACAGAACTCCAACTATGGCTACACCTTC	CASRYGQNSNYGYTF
-	15	TRBV18	TRBJ1-1	-	TGTGCCAGCTCACCAACCTCGGGGGATAACACTGAAGCTTTCTTT	CASSPTSGDNTEAFF
-	12	TRBV6-1	TRBJ2-5	TRBD2	TGTGCCAGTCGGGGGGGCCAGGAGACCCAGTACTTC	CASRGGQETQYF
-	16	TRBV6-1	TRBJ2-1	-	TGTGCCAGCAGTGAATTCGGGCAGGCCCCCTACAATGAGCAGTTCTTC	CASSEFGQAPYNEQFF
-	13	TRBV18	TRBJ1-1	-	TGTGCCAGCTCACCACGGGAGAACACTGAAGCTTTCTTT	CASSPRENTEAFF
-	15	TRBV5-4	TRBJ2-2	TRBD1	TGTGCCAGCAGGCCCCCCGGGACAGTACCCGGGGAGCTGTTTTTT	CASRPPGTVPGELFF
once	15	TRBV2	TRBJ1-1	-	TGTGCCAGCAGTGATGATCAGGGAGCGAACACTGAAGCTTTCTTT	CASSDDQGANTEAFF
-	17	TRBV5-4	TRBJ2-3	-	TGTGCCAGCAGCCGAGACGCCGGGACCCAGGCCACAGATACGCAGTATTTT	CASSRDAGTQATDTQYF
-	15	TRBV18	TRBJ1-5	-	TGTGCCAGCTCCTCAGGGACGGGGGATGGTCAGCCCCAGCATTTT	CASSSGTGDGQPQHF
-	14	TRBV19	TRBJ1-4	-	TGTGCCAGTAGTACCGGGGCAACTAATGAAAAACTGTTTTTT	CASSTGATNEKLFF
-	14	TRBV29-1	TRBJ2-7	TRBD2	TGCAGCGTTGGGGGCCTAGCGGGAACTGGCGAGCAGTACTTC	CSVGGLAGTGEQYF